These 6 T cell receptor beta chains were all obtained from the same sample, sequenced in a study of response to subunit inactivated influenza vaccine. MiXCR, run by TCRdb on the RT-PCR reads, gives a single entry per CDR3 protein. The sample lists around 530,000 distinct CDR3 sequences, more than 15% occurring once. The sequencing here drew on CD4+ T cells sorted from PBMCs, taken 23 to 25 months after vaccination. The receptors were sampled from a man in his fifties or sixties who received an inactivated influenza vaccine.

This chain connects TRBV5-6 to TRBJ2-2; D gene ambiguous. The V gene's germline CDR1 is SGHDT and CDR2 YYEEEE. The CDR3 loop spans 14 amino acids. The V and J ends lost 5 bases and 5 bases respectively, with 13 bases between them. The CDR3 coding sequence is TGTGCCAGCAGGTTAGGCTTCGGGACCGGGGAGCTGTTTTTT. Protein product: CASRLGFGTGELFF.

V and J are TRBV12-3 or TRBV12-4 and TRBJ2-7; D is tentatively TRBD1 or TRBD2 (6 bases each). V lost 5 bases, J lost 4 bases, and 18 bases lay in between. The CDR3 loop spans 15 amino acids. The chain's CDR3 is CASSPPTGRLYEQYF. The CDR3 coding sequence is TGTGCCAGCAGTCCCCCCACAGGGAGGTTGTACGAGCAGTACTTC.

This clonotype was recorded at least ten times. The rearrangement joins TRBV7-8 to TRBJ2-5, with TRBD1 matching 8 bases. Trimming took 4 bases from V and 7 from J; bases not matched to a gene: 11. This CDR3 comprises 15 residues. Germline V lookup: CDR1 SGHVS, CDR2 FQNEAQ. This CDR3 is CASSSILQGGATQYF. The CDR3, as DNA: TGTGCCAGCAGCTCTATACTACAGGGGGGTGCGACCCAGTACTTC.

The chain couples TRBV20-1 to TRBJ2-1, with 14 bases lining up with TRBD2. In germline, CDR1 is DFQATT, CDR2 SNEGSKA (reference sequence). The V gene end was trimmed by 6 bases and the J gene end by 15 bases; junction bases not matched to a gene: 7. The CDR3 is 12 amino acids. The CDR3 bases are TGCAGTGCGAGACTAGCGGGGGGGATCCCGTTCTTC. Its protein product is CSARLAGGIPFF.

This clonotype was picked up a small number of times. The DNA for the CDR3 is TGCAGTGCTAGCGTTCAAAAGGGGTGGAGGAATGAGCAGTTCTTC. The encoded protein is CSASVQKGWRNEQFF. V and J are TRBV20-1 and TRBJ2-1; either TRBD1 or TRBD2 may fit D (5 bases each). Between the trimmed V and J ends, which lost 3 bases and 7 bases, there was a span of 19 bases. CDR3 length equals 15 residues. Germline lookup yields CDR1 DFQATT and CDR2 SNEGSKA (reference sequence).

This clonotype was counted a single time. The chain is built from TRBV9 and TRBJ2-1; 14 nucleotides align to TRBD2. Germline V CDR1 and CDR2: SGDLS, YYNGEE. V was clipped by 5 bases and J by 8 bases; unmatched bases: 6. The CDR3 sequence is 15 residues long. The CDR3 here is CASSTTSGGDYEQFF. CDR3 DNA sequence: TGTGCCAGCAGTACGACTAGCGGGGGGGACTATGAGCAGTTCTTC.